Described below is a single T cell receptor (beta chain) sequence and its context. These data come from a study of blood T cell repertoires in COVID-19. About the study: Recovery meant two consecutive negative NP/OP PCR tests, professional clearance, or resolved symptoms. PBMCs, B-cell-depleted T cells, or T cells were the source of the cDNA or gDNA that made up the material.

CDR3 length: 16 residues. Germline CDR1 and CDR2: KGHSH and LQKENI. J lost 5 bases, V lost 3 bases, and 10 bases had no gene match. Recruits, aged about 18 to 100 years, lived in 20 to 30 US areas. The method was immunoSEQ multiplex PCR; TCRdb's version includes in-frame clones alone and lacks a portion of them. Of about 190,000 clones detected, approximately 90% appear once; the ten largest clones hold 20% to 25%. The clonotype was recovered from a woman aged 40 to 49 in a cohort exposed to, infected with or recovered from COVID-19 (not recorded which). The chain couples TRBV18 to TRBJ1-1; 9 bases match TRBD1. Sample: PBMCs or T cells enriched from blood (not recorded which). CDR3 DNA sequence: TGTGCCAGCTCACCTTCGAAACAGGGGGCGGGAACTGAAGCTTTCTTT. It is translated as CASSPSKQGAGTEAFF.